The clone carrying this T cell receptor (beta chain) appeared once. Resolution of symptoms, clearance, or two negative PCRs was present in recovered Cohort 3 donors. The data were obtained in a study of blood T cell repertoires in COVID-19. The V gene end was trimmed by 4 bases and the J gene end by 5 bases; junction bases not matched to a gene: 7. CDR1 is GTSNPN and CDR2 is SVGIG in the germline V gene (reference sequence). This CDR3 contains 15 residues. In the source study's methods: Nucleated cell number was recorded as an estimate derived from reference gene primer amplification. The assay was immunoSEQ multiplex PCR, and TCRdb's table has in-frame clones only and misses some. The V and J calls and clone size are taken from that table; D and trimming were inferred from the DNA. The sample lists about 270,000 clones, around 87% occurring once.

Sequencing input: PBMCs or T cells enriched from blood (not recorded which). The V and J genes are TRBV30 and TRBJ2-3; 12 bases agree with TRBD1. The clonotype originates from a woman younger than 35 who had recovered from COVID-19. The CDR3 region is CAWNLGTGGRDTQYF. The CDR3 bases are TGTGCCTGGAACCTGGGGACAGGGGGCAGAGATACGCAGTATTTT.